The sequence of this T cell receptor beta chain was determined in a study of cytomegalovirus exposure and HLA in healthy donors. The CDR3 runs 14 residues. Trimming shortened V by 4 bases and J by 2 bases, and 13 bases separated the two germline ends. Per germline, CDR1 SGHKS and CDR2 YYEKEE (reference sequence). Researchers ran the PCR with 60 Vbeta and 13 Jbeta primers. The protocol was immunoSEQ multiplex PCR, while the TCRdb copy is restricted to in-frame clones and leaves out a portion. The sample records 100,000 to 150,000 clones, under 85% being singletons. Study observations and caveats: There were a few CMV-associated chains whose specificity for CMV antigens was confirmed in vitro. Later analysis reportedly placed an Asian-associated ancestry cluster below the roughly 680-donor mean in N-insertions. With DRB1 most and HLA-C fewest, TCR association rates differed between HLA loci in a later analysis. Later analysis identified a missense DCLRE1C variant that was linked to TCR beta V- and J-gene trimming.

A remark on this clone: No antigen is known for it.

The sample taken for sequencing was PBMCs. The chain employs TRBV5-5 and TRBJ2-7; D might be TRBD1 (5 bases). The TCR comes from a boy aged 5-17 years in good health and CMV-seronegative. The CDR3 coding sequence is TGTGCCAGCAGCCCAAGGTTGGGGCCCTACGAGCAGTACTTC. Its protein product is CASSPRLGPYEQYF.